This note documents a single T cell receptor (beta chain) sequence. This sample was included in a study of blood T cell repertoires in COVID-19. Looking at the study overall: COVID-19 samples from acute and convalescent phases originated in the United States, Italy and Spain. PBMCs, B-cell-depleted T cells, or T cells were the source of the cDNA or gDNA that made up the material.

In the source study's methods: Amplification of reference gene primers provided the estimated nucleated cell counts. Assay used: immunoSEQ multiplex PCR; TCRdb lists only in-frame clones, some missing. V and J calls and clone size come straight from that table; D and trimming were deduced from the DNA. The sample has about 310,000 clones; approximately 86% are singletons. The CDR3 has 16 residues. The trim removed 3 bases at V and 2 bases at J, leaving 6 bases unmatched. Germline CDR1 and CDR2: SNHLY and FYNNEI. This chain uses TRBV2 with TRBJ1-3; 8 bases agree with TRBD1. The source material was peripheral blood. The receptor was isolated from a man aged 70-80 years with acute or convalescent COVID-19. DNA for the CDR3: TGTGCCAGCAGTGACCCCCGGACAGGGACTGGAAACACCATATATTTT. Its translation: CASSDPRTGTGNTIYF.